The 20 T cell receptor beta chains listed next were all sequenced from one sample in a study of blood T cell repertoires in COVID-19. Here immunoSEQ multiplex PCR was the method, and the copy in TCRdb shows in-frame clones only, minus some. Of about 160,000 clones in the sample, about 93% were seen once. Sequencing was done on a sample of peripheral blood. All receptors derive from a woman between 50 and 59 years old with acute or convalescent COVID-19.

The chain uses TRBV6-1 and TRBJ1-3; no definite D call. Germline V gene data show CDR1 as MNHNS and CDR2 as SASEGT. This CDR3 spans 15 amino acids. The ends were cut back, 0 bases at V and 1 base at J, with 7 bases in the middle. The CDR3 DNA reads TGTGCCAGCAGTGAAGCGCTCGGGTCTGGAAACACCATATATTTT. Residues: CASSEALGSGNTIYF.

The rearrangement joins TRBV12-3 or TRBV12-4 to TRBJ1-2; a possible D gene is TRBD1 (5 bases). The CDR3 is made up of 12 amino acids. The V end was cut by 6 bases, the J end by 7 bases, with 12 bases between. In DNA, the CDR3 is TGTGCCAGCAGCCTCGGGGGGTCTGGCTACACCTTC. Its protein is CASSLGGSGYTF.

The chain joins TRBV28 to TRBJ1-4, with a possible D match to TRBD1 (6 bases). This CDR3 spans 13 amino acids. Trimming took off 7 bases at V and 7 bases at J, with 13 bases between the two ends. Germline V CDR1 and CDR2: MDHEN, SYDVKM. CDR3 sequence reads: CASNDRSREKLFF. In nucleotides, the CDR3 is TGTGCCAGCAACGACAGGAGCCGTGAAAAACTGTTTTTT.

The rearrangement links TRBV7-3 to TRBJ1-1; 7 bases match TRBD1. CDR1 is SGHTA, CDR2 FQGTGA, per germline. This CDR3 spans 13 amino acids. The V and J ends lost 9 bases and 6 bases, in that order; junction bases with no gene match: 10. The CDR3 DNA is TGTGCCAGTTCCAAAACAGGGGTCGCTGAAGCTTTCTTT. This sequence encodes CASSKTGVAEAFF.

The chain combines TRBV5-1 with TRBJ2-1, with 7 bases fitting TRBD1. The germline V gene encodes CDR1 SGHRS and CDR2 YFSETQ. This CDR3 is 13 amino acids long. V trimming: 0 bases; J trimming: 14 bases; junction bases outside the gene matches: 8. The CDR3 reads CASSLDPDRVKFF. CDR3 DNA: TGCGCCAGCAGCTTGGACCCTGACAGGGTAAAGTTCTTC.

The chain joins TRBV11-3 to TRBJ2-1, with TRBD2 matching 7 bases. CDR1 is SGHNT and CDR2 is YENEEA in the germline V gene. This CDR3 is built from 13 residues. V lost 3 bases and J lost 9; bases outside the gene matches: 5. In DNA, the CDR3 is TGTGCCAGCAGCTTCGGCGGGAGTGGTGAGCAGTTCTTC. It specifies CASSFGGSGEQFF.

This clone was counted a single time. V usage is TRBV7-6 and J usage is TRBJ2-2, with TRBD2 matching over 9 bases. V shed 1 base, J shed 0 bases, and the junction held 0 bases outside the gene matches. The germline CDR1 and CDR2 sequences are SGHVS and FNYEAQ. The CDR3 loop spans 16 amino acids. CDR3 nucleotides: TGTGCCAGCAGCTTAGGCGGGAGGGCGAACACCGGGGAGCTGTTTTTT. Residues: CASSLGGRANTGELFF. Together with reference TRBV7-6 and TRBJ2-2, the CDR3 gives the full variable domain: GAGVSQSPRYKVTKRGQDVALRCDPISGHVSLYWYRQALGQGPEFLTYFNYEAQQDKSGLPNDRFSAERPEGSISTLTIQRTEQRDSAMYRCASSLGGRANTGELFFGEGSRLTVL.

This rearrangement joins TRBV30 to TRBJ2-5; weak D call: TRBD1 (6 bases). Trimming left V 0 bases short and J 5 bases short, with 10 bases between. This CDR3 has 13 residues. Germline loops: CDR1 GTSNPN, CDR2 SVGIG (reference sequence). The CDR3 protein is CAWSVQGLETQYF. The CDR3 DNA sequence: TGTGCCTGGAGTGTACAGGGTTTGGAGACCCAGTACTTC. The full variable domain, in which reference TRBV30 and TRBJ2-5 provide the parts outside the CDR3, is SQTIHQWPATLVQPVGSPLSLECTVEGTSNPNLYWYRQAAGRGLQLLFYSVGIGQISSEVPQNLSASRPQDRQFILSSKKLLLSDSGFYLCAWSVQGLETQYFGPGTRLLVL.

The J gene is TRBJ1-1, the V gene TRBV11-1; D perhaps matches TRBD1 (5 bases). Germline V CDR1 and CDR2: SGHAT, FQDESV (reference sequence). The CDR3 loop spans 15 amino acids. The ends were cut back, 4 bases at V and 0 bases at J, with 12 bases in the middle. CDR3 in DNA: TGTGCCAGCAGCTCTCCGACAGTTATGAACACTGAAGCTTTCTTT. Translating gives CASSSPTVMNTEAFF.

The chain joins TRBV2 to TRBJ1-2; D gene unclear. This CDR3 contains 11 residues. Germline CDR1 is SNHLY and CDR2 is FYNNEI. V dropped 3 bases and J dropped 10 bases, with 9 bases sitting between them. The CDR3, as DNA: TGTGCCAGCAGTGAGGAGGGCCACTACACCTTC. Amino acids: CASSEEGHYTF.

This clone has just one count. The chain carries TRBV18 and TRBJ1-5; D gene ambiguous. CDR3 size: 15 residues. V lost 3 bases, J lost 6 bases, and 15 bases lay in between. Germline CDR1 KGHSH, CDR2 LQKENI. DNA of the CDR3: TGTGCCAGCTCACCTTTAGAGGGCTGGGGTCAGCCCCAGCATTTT. Its protein is CASSPLEGWGQPQHF.

The chain's CDR3 is CASSGTGGDYEQYF. CDR3 DNA: TGTGCCAGCAGTGGGACAGGGGGAGACTACGAGCAGTACTTC. This chain uses TRBV2 with TRBJ2-7; 10 bases fit TRBD1. This CDR3 has 14 residues. Losses at the gene ends were 4 bases for V and 3 bases for J; bases not matched to a gene: 3. The germline gives CDR1 SNHLY, CDR2 FYNNEI.

The V and J genes are TRBV28 and TRBJ2-7; tentative D call: TRBD2 (5 bases). The ends were cut back, 7 bases at V and 4 bases at J, with 11 bases in the middle. The CDR3 is 12 residues long. Germline V lookup: CDR1 MDHEN, CDR2 SYDVKM. The CDR3 nucleotides are TGTGCCAGCAATGAGGGTGCGTACGAGCAGTACTTC. Translating it yields CASNEGAYEQYF.

The count of this clone is one. The rearrangement joins TRBV19 to TRBJ2-2; the D gene is possibly TRBD1 (5 bases). Germline V gives CDR1 LNHDA, CDR2 SQIVND (reference sequence). The CDR3 consists of 14 residues. Trimming cost V 4 bases and J 4 bases, with 10 bases left between them. The CDR3 is CASSTQGSTGELFF. For the CDR3, the DNA is TGTGCCAGTAGTACTCAGGGTTCCACCGGGGAGCTGTTTTTT. The full variable domain, completed using reference TRBV19 and TRBJ2-2, is DGGITQSPKYLFRKEGQNVTLSCEQNLNHDAMYWYRQDPGQGLRLIYYSQIVNDFQKGDIAEGYSVSREKKESFPLTVTSAQKNPTAFYLCASSTQGSTGELFFGEGSRLTVL.

The chain combines TRBV27 with TRBJ2-7; perhaps TRBD1 as D (6 bases). Per germline, CDR1 MNHEY and CDR2 SMNVEV (reference sequence). The CDR3 totals 15 residues. Between the trimmed V and J ends, which lost 5 bases and 2 bases, there was a span of 16 bases. The CDR3 here is CASSLKPGATYEQYF. CDR3 DNA: TGTGCCAGCAGTCTAAAACCAGGGGCCACCTACGAGCAGTACTTC.

The table lists this clone with a few counts. The chain links TRBV11-2 to TRBJ1-4, with D maybe TRBD1 (5 bases). Germline V gene lookup returns CDR1 SGHAT and CDR2 FQNNGV. The CDR3 is made up of 14 amino acids. V dropped 3 bases and J dropped 12 bases, with 17 bases sitting between them. CDR3: CASSLMGPFGELFF. CDR3 nucleotide sequence: TGTGCCAGCAGCTTGATGGGGCCTTTTGGGGAACTGTTTTTT.

This sequence joins TRBV11-1 and TRBJ2-7; D is unclear. Germline assignment: CDR1 SGHAT and CDR2 FQDESV (reference sequence). V was clipped by 0 bases and J by 2 bases, with 5 bases between them. This CDR3 is 13 amino acids long. The CDR3 loop reads CASSLAGAYEQYF. CDR3 sequence (DNA): TGTGCCAGCAGCTTAGCCGGAGCCTACGAGCAGTACTTC.

J is TRBJ2-3 and V is TRBV27, with D possibly being TRBD2 (5 bases). The CDR3 runs 15 residues. CDR1 is MNHEY, CDR2 SMNVEV, per germline (reference sequence). V was trimmed by 5 bases and J by 2 bases, leaving 14 bases between them. The CDR3 bases are TGTGCCAGCAGTAGAAGAGGACTGAACACAGATACGCAGTATTTT. As protein: CASSRRGLNTDTQYF.

This clone was seen once. V gene TRBV2 combines with J gene TRBJ1-2; D uncertain. V was trimmed by 3 bases and J by 4 bases, leaving 15 bases between them. Germline CDR1 and CDR2: SNHLY and FYNNEI. This CDR3 comprises 15 residues. The CDR3, as DNA: TGTGCCAGCAGTGATCGTCTGGGAGGGATCTATGGCTACACCTTC. This sequence encodes CASSDRLGGIYGYTF.

The gene calls are TRBV12-3 or TRBV12-4 and TRBJ2-7, with D uncertain. Trimming removed 5 bases from V and 3 bases from J, with 8 bases in between. This CDR3 has 12 residues. The CDR3 DNA reads as TGTGCCAGCAGTCCGACTGGCTACGAGCAGTACTTC. Translation gives CASSPTGYEQYF.